The clone carrying this T cell receptor (beta chain) was seen ten or more times. No antigen is known for it. TCR alpha and beta CDR3 regions were amplified from RNA using iRepertoire nested multiplex PCR. Input was roughly 100-450 ng of tissue mRNA or PBMC total RNA. TCRdb used MiXCR to reprocess the multiplex PCR reads, holding one entry per CDR3 protein. Of roughly 16,000 distinct CDR3 sequences in the sample, 58% were seen once. This CDR3 spans 16 amino acids. Trimming removed 5 bases from V and 3 bases from J; junction bases left unmatched: 6. The germline CDR1 and CDR2 sequences are MNHEY and SMNVEV (reference sequence). This entry belongs to a study of glioma-infiltrating T cells. Broader study findings: Non-neoplastic patients had below-expected tissue-blood divergence, while all gliomas exceeded expectation.

The receptor was isolated from a human donor with low-grade glioma or glioblastoma, undergoing nonglioma brain surgery, or in good health (not recorded which). The sample comprised glioma tissue, nonneoplastic brain tissue, or PBMCs (not recorded which). The genes are TRBV27 and TRBJ2-1; 11 bases agree with TRBD2. Written as DNA, the CDR3 is TGTGCCAGCAGTCCCCGACTAGCGGGGTTCTACAATGAGCAGTTCTTC. Encoded protein: CASSPRLAGFYNEQFF.